This is a list of T cell receptor beta chains from one sample in a study of T-cell reconstitution after alpha-beta-depleted transplantation in children. TCRdb re-analysed the PCR reads in MiXCR, keeping a single row per CDR3 protein. Of more than 550,000 distinct CDR3 sequences detected, approximately 10% appear once; the ten largest clones hold less than 5%. The source was PBMCs from the stem cell graft donor, collected from the stem cell graft. Every receptor here comes from a human donor who donated a stem cell graft to a child with acute myeloid leukemia. Both conserved end residues are part of each CDR3. D genes are given only for firm matches. The size entry is marked missing in some rows and otherwise reads once, few, many or a size class.

D	V	J	size	DNA	CDR3
NA	TRBV14	TRBJ2-7	few	TGTGCCAGCAGCCGCAGGGGCGGATTGTACTACGAGCAGTACTTC	CASSRRGGLYYEQYF
NA	TRBV7-3	TRBJ2-1	NA	TGTGCCAGCAGCAAAGGGGGGAGGGAGGATGAGCAGTTCTTC	CASSKGGREDEQFF
NA	TRBV7-3	TRBJ2-3	NA	TGTGCCAGCAGCTTAGACAGGGAGGGAGATACGCAGTATTTT	CASSLDREGDTQYF
NA	TRBV7-3	TRBJ2-7	many	TGTGCCAGCAGCTTAGGGGGGACCCTACCCTACGAGCAGTACTTC	CASSLGGTLPYEQYF
TRBD2	TRBV3-1	TRBJ2-1	few	TGTGCCAGCAGCCAAACTAGCGACAATGAGCAGTTCTTC	CASSQTSDNEQFF
NA	TRBV12-3/TRBV12-4	TRBJ2-7	many	TGTGCCAGCAGCCAACAACGCTACGAGCAGTACTTC	CASSQQRYEQYF
NA	TRBV12-3/TRBV12-4	TRBJ2-5	few	TGTGCCAGCAGTTCAATCTCTTTAGGGCAAGAGACCCAGTACTTC	CASSSISLGQETQYF
NA	TRBV14	TRBJ1-2	few	TGTGCCAGCAGCCAGGAAGTTAACTATGGCTACACCTTC	CASSQEVNYGYTF
NA	TRBV5-1	TRBJ1-2	NA	TGCGCCAGCAGCTCCGGAGGGGAGATTTTATTCTTC	CASSSGGEILFF
NA	TRBV20-1	TRBJ2-7	NA	TGCAGTGCTAGAGTAGGGGCGGCGGGCTCCTACGAGCAGTACTTC	CSARVGAAGSYEQYF
NA	TRBV10-2	TRBJ2-1	many	TGCGCCAGCGGGGGTTCATACAATGAGCAGTTCTTC	CASGGSYNEQFF
NA	TRBV10-3	TRBJ2-5	few	TGTGCCATCAGTTCCGGGACGGTGGAGACCCAGTACTTC	CAISSGTVETQYF
TRBD2	TRBV7-2	TRBJ2-7	few	TGTGCCAGCAGCTTACGTGATAGCGGGAGTTACGAGCAGTACTTC	CASSLRDSGSYEQYF
NA	TRBV7-2	TRBJ2-3	few	TGTGCCAGCAGCTTACCGGGACTCCCGGTGGATACGCAGTATTTT	CASSLPGLPVDTQYF
TRBD2	TRBV12-3/TRBV12-4	TRBJ2-7	NA	TGTGCCAGCAGTGGTAGACTAGCGGGATTGATCTACGAGCAGTACTTC	CASSGRLAGLIYEQYF
TRBD2	TRBV29-1	TRBJ2-5	few	TGCAGCGTTGAGGGCGCGGGAGTAAGCGAGACCCAGTACTTC	CSVEGAGVSETQYF
TRBD2	TRBV7-6	TRBJ2-5	NA	TGTGCCAGCAGCTTGGGTTCTAGCGGGAACAGAGAGACCCAGTACTTC	CASSLGSSGNRETQYF
NA	TRBV30	TRBJ2-1	few	TGTGCCTGGAGTGCAGGGGCTGAGCAGTTCTTC	CAWSAGAEQFF
TRBD1	TRBV5-1	TRBJ2-4	NA	TGCGCCAGCAGAGGAGACAGGGTGTTAGCCAAAAACATTCAGTACTTC	CASRGDRVLAKNIQYF
TRBD1	TRBV29-1	TRBJ1-6	few	TGCAGCGTTGAAGACTCCCGGGACAGGCCTTCTGATTCACCCCTCCACTTT	CSVEDSRDRPSDSPLHF
NA	TRBV4-2	TRBJ2-1	NA	TGTGCCAGCAGCCAAGGAGGTTTCACTAACAATGAGCAGTTCTTC	CASSQGGFTNNEQFF
NA	TRBV29-1	TRBJ2-5	NA	TGCAGCGTTGAAAAGACAGGAGAGACCCAGTACTTC	CSVEKTGETQYF
NA	TRBV18	TRBJ2-1	many	TGTGCCAGCAGCCCCGGACTCAACAATGAGCAGTTCTTC	CASSPGLNNEQFF
TRBD2	TRBV6-5	TRBJ2-7	NA	TGTGCCAGCAGTTACCGACTAGCGGGACCCTACGAGCAGTACTTC	CASSYRLAGPYEQYF
NA	TRBV24-1	TRBJ2-5	NA	TGTGCCACCAGTGATCAGTACCAAGAGACCCAGTACTTC	CATSDQYQETQYF
TRBD1	TRBV20-1	TRBJ2-1	many	TGCAGCCGGGACAGACTCAACAATGAGCAGTTCTTC	CSRDRLNNEQFF